The clone carrying this T cell receptor beta chain was seen only a few times. This specimen comes from a study of blood T cells in healthy people across ages. Every donor gave 8 to 10 milliliters of peripheral blood. The CDR3 contains 14 residues. CDR1 is DFQATT, CDR2 SNEGSKA, per germline (reference sequence). The second PCR ran roughly 7 to 11 cycles with a sample-barcoded 5' primer and J-beta primers. A template-switch adaptor that had 12 random nucleotides put a tag on each cDNA molecule. A single record per CDR3 protein comes from TCRdb applying MiXCR to the 5' RACE reads. Of around 1,000,000 distinct CDR3 sequences listed, around two fifths are singletons.

Material: blood. V usage is TRBV20-1 and J usage is TRBJ2-1; D is possibly TRBD2 (5 bases). The DNA matches TRBJ2-7 better at its end, which makes the J call doubtful. The TCR was taken from a man younger than 35 in good health. CDR3 sequence (DNA): TGCAGTGCTAGATGGCCTAGCTCCTACAATGAGCAGTACTTC. It yields the protein CSARWPSSYNEQYF.